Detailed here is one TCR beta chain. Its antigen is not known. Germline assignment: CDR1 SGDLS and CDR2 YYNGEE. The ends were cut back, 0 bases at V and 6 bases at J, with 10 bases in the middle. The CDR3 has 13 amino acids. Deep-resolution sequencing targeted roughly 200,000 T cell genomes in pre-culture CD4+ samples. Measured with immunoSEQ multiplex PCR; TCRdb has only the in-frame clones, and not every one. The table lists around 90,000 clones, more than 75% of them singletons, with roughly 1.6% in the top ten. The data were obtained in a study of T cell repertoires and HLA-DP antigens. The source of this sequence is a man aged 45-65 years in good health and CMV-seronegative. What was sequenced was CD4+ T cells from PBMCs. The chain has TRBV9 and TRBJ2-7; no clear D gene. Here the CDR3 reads CASSVGGTFEQYF. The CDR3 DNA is TGTGCCAGCAGCGTAGGGGGAACCTTCGAGCAGTACTTC.